Reported below is one T cell receptor beta chain. Its antigen is unidentified. The assay was immunoSEQ multiplex PCR, and TCRdb's table has in-frame clones only and misses some. The sample consists of under 200,000 clones, under 85% of them appearing once. V shed 5 bases and J 2 bases; nucleotides not matched to a gene: 8. The CDR3 consists of 16 residues. Looked up from germline, CDR1 is KGHSH and CDR2 is LQKENI. The data were obtained in a study of cytotoxic CD8 clonotypes in ibrutinib-treated CLL. Study-wide context: Response was recorded as partial in around 25 patients and complete in 2; at median roughly 73 months, roughly 15 remained remitted and about 12 had progressed. Once patients had received a median roughly 11 months of treatment, range 6 to 36, response samples were obtained. Overall study results and limits: Clonality went higher at ibrutinib response and then dropped back toward baseline at progression.

Genomic DNA in a quantity of about 2.1 micrograms was derived from cryopreserved PBMCs for TCR beta libraries. Sequenced material: PBMCs, taken after 24 months of ibrutinib treatment. The chain couples TRBV18 to TRBJ2-1; 8 nucleotides match TRBD1. The receptor comes from a human donor with chronic lymphocytic leukemia. DNA of the CDR3: TGTGCCAGCTCAGCGGACAGGGCGAGAGCCTACAATGAGCAGTTCTTC. Translating it yields CASSADRARAYNEQFF.